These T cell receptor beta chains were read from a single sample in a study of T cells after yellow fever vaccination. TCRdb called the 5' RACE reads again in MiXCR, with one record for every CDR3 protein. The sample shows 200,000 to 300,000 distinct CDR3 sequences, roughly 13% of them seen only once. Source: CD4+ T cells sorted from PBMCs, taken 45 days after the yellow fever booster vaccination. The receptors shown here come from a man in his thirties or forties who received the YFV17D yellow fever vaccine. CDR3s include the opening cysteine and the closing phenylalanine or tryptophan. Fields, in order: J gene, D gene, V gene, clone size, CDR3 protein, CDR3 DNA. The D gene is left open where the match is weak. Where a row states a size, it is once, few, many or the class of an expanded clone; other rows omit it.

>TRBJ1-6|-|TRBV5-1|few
CASSPTGPLYNSPLHF
TGCGCCAGCAGCCCGACAGGACCTTTATATAATTCACCCCTCCACTTT
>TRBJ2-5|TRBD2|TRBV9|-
CASSVGGGRETQYF
TGTGCCAGCAGCGTAGGCGGCGGGAGAGAGACCCAGTACTTC
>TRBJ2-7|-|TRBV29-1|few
CSVELTTIQYF
TGCAGCGTTGAGCTCACCACTATTCAGTACTTC
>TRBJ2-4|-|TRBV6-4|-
CASSDWGTAKNIQYF
TGTGCCAGCAGTGACTGGGGGACGGCCAAAAACATTCAGTACTTC
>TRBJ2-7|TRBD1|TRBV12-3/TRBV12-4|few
CASSTATGLSYF
TGTGCCAGCAGTACTGCGACAGGGCTGTCGTACTTC
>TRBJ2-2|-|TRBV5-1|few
CASSAGPMWTGELFF
TGCGCCAGCAGCGCGGGACCCATGTGGACCGGGGAGCTGTTTTTT
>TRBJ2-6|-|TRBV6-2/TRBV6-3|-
CASSIDRDFSGANVLTF
TGTGCCAGCAGTATCGACAGGGACTTCTCTGGGGCCAACGTCCTGACTTTC
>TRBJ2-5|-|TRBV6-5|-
CASSYRGEQETQYF
TGTGCCAGCAGTTACCGCGGCGAACAAGAGACCCAGTACTTC
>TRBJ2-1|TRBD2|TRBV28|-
CASTLAGVQDEQFF
TGTGCCAGCACCCTAGCGGGAGTCCAGGATGAGCAGTTCTTC
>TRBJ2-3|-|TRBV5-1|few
CASSFQGPGTDTQYF
TGCGCCAGCAGCTTCCAGGGCCCTGGGACAGATACGCAGTATTTT
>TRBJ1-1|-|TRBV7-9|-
CASSIDRMNTEAFF
TGTGCCAGCAGCATCGACAGGATGAACACTGAAGCTTTCTTT
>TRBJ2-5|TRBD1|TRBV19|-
CASSITGGRETQYF
TGTGCCAGTAGTATCACAGGGGGCCGAGAGACCCAGTACTTC
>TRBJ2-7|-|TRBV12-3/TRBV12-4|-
CASSLGQMKYEQYF
TGTGCCAGCAGTTTAGGACAGATGAAGTACGAGCAGTACTTC
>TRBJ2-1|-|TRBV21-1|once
CASSKGGGRGYNEQFF
TGTGCCAGCAGCAAAGGGGGCGGGAGGGGATACAATGAGCAGTTCTTC
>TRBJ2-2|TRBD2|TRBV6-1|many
CASSQNSGTSGIGRELFF
TGTGCCAGCAGTCAGAACTCCGGGACTAGCGGGATAGGTAGGGAGCTGTTTTTT
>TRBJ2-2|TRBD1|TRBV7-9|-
CASSSGTGGRRTGELFF
TGTGCCAGCAGCTCCGGGACAGGGGGCAGGAGGACCGGGGAGCTGTTTTTT
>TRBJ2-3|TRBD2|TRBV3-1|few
CASSQAGLAGEQYF
TGTGCCAGCAGCCAGGCCGGACTAGCGGGAGAGCAGTATTTT
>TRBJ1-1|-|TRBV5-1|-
CASSLAGGTQEAFF
TGCGCCAGCAGCTTGGCCGGGGGGACTCAAGAAGCTTTCTTT
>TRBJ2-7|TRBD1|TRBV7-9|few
CASSLGTGTGNYEQYF
TGTGCCAGCAGCTTAGGGACCGGGACAGGGAACTACGAGCAGTACTTC
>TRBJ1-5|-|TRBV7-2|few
CASSNPGAAPQHF
TGTGCCAGCAGCAACCCAGGGGCCGCGCCCCAGCATTTT
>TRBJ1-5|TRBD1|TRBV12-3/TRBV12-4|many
CASSSGQGSNQPQHF
TGTGCCAGCAGCTCGGGACAGGGTAGCAATCAGCCCCAGCATTTT
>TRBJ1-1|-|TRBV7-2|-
CASRKSIPKNTEAFF
TGTGCCAGCAGGAAATCAATCCCCAAGAACACTGAAGCTTTCTTT
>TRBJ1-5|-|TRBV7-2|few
CASSSSRVFGNQPQHF
TGTGCCAGCAGCTCCTCCAGGGTCTTTGGCAATCAGCCCCAGCATTTT
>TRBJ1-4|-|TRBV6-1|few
CASLRMGVRSRTNEKLFF
TGTGCCAGCTTAAGAATGGGTGTCAGGTCCCGGACTAATGAAAAACTGTTTTTT
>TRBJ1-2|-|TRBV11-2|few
CASSNDGNYGYTF
TGTGCCAGCAGCAACGACGGGAACTATGGCTACACCTTC
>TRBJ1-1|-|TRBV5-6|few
CASSLGLLGAGTEAFF
TGTGCCAGCAGCTTGGGGCTACTGGGAGCGGGCACTGAAGCTTTCTTT
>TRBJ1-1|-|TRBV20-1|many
CSASVGKGTEAFF
TGCAGTGCTAGTGTAGGGAAGGGTACTGAAGCTTTCTTT
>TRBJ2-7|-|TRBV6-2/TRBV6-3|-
CASIPYQGIVEQYF
TGTGCCAGCATCCCGTATCAGGGAATTGTCGAGCAGTACTTC
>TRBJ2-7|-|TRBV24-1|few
CATSDLRRERYF
TGTGCCACCAGTGATTTGAGACGGGAGAGGTACTTC
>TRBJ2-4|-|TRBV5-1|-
CASSLGSEFDIQYF
TGCGCCAGCAGCTTAGGGTCGGAGTTCGACATTCAGTACTTC
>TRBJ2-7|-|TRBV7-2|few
CASSEWQAYEQYF
TGTGCCAGCAGCGAGTGGCAGGCCTACGAGCAGTACTTC
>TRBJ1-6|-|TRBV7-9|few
CASSLGTVHSPLHF
TGTGCCAGCAGCTTAGGGACGGTCCATTCACCCCTCCACTTT
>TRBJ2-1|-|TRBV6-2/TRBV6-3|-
CASSKQRDEQFF
TGTGCCAGCAGCAAACAACGGGATGAGCAGTTCTTC
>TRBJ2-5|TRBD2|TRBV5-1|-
CASSVGAPGGETQYF
TGCGCCAGCAGCGTTGGGGCACCGGGAGGGGAGACCCAGTACTTC
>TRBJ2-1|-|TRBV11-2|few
CASTHSPRDNEQFF
TGTGCCAGCACCCACTCCCCCCGGGACAATGAGCAGTTCTTC
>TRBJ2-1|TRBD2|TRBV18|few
CASSPTSGRWNEQFF
TGTGCCAGCTCACCGACTAGCGGGAGGTGGAATGAGCAGTTCTTC